A selection of T cell receptor beta chains follows, all from one sample in a study of blood T cell repertoires in COVID-19. Assay: immunoSEQ multiplex PCR; the TCRdb copy retains only in-frame clones and omits some. The repertoire holds more than 110,000 clones, with about 83% as singletons. Sequencing input: peripheral blood. All receptors come from a woman between 35 and 50 years old with acute or convalescent COVID-19. CDR3s include the opening cysteine and the closing phenylalanine or tryptophan. Each record gives: D gene, J gene, clone size, V gene, CDR3 DNA, CDR3 protein. D genes are given only for firm matches. The size entry is marked missing in some rows and otherwise reads once, few, many or a size class.

D: .
J: TRBJ2-2
size: once
V: TRBV3-1/TRBV3-2
DNA: TGTGCCAGCAGCCGAACCGGGACATCGAACACCGGGGAGCTGTTTTTT
CDR3: CASSRTGTSNTGELFF

D: TRBD2
J: TRBJ2-7
size: once
V: TRBV2
DNA: TGTGCCAGCAGTGAGGGGGAGGGAGTAACCTACGAGCAGTACTTC
CDR3: CASSEGEGVTYEQYF

D: .
J: TRBJ2-3
size: .
V: TRBV21-1
DNA: TGTGCCAGCAGCAGACTAGCGGGAGGGGGTCGGACCACAGATACGCAGTATTTT
CDR3: CASSRLAGGGRTTDTQYF

D: .
J: TRBJ2-3
size: .
V: TRBV21-1
DNA: TGTGCCTCTCTTCGACTAGCGGGTAAATTCACAGATACGCAGTATTTT
CDR3: CASLRLAGKFTDTQYF

D: TRBD2
J: TRBJ2-2
size: .
V: TRBV4-1
DNA: TGCGCCAGCAGCCAAGTGACTAGCGGGGTCGGGGAGCTGTTTTTT
CDR3: CASSQVTSGVGELFF

D: .
J: TRBJ2-7
size: .
V: TRBV11-1
DNA: TGTGCCAGCAGCACCCGGGGGTCTTCCTACGAGCAGTACTTC
CDR3: CASSTRGSSYEQYF

D: .
J: TRBJ1-1
size: once
V: TRBV6-2/TRBV6-3
DNA: TGTGCCAGCAGCCACCCCAGGGGTAGGAACACTGAAGCTTTCTTT
CDR3: CASSHPRGRNTEAFF

D: .
J: TRBJ2-7
size: .
V: TRBV3-1/TRBV3-2
DNA: TGTGCCAGCAGCGCCCGAGACTACGAGCAGTACTTC
CDR3: CASSARDYEQYF

D: .
J: TRBJ1-1
size: .
V: TRBV5-1
DNA: TGCGCCAGCAGCTTGAGGCAGGGGAACACTGAAGCTTTCTTT
CDR3: CASSLRQGNTEAFF

D: TRBD1
J: TRBJ2-5
size: .
V: TRBV5-1
DNA: TGCGCCAGCAGTCCAGGGGACAGGGCGGGGGAGACCCAGTACTTC
CDR3: CASSPGDRAGETQYF

D: TRBD2
J: TRBJ2-2
size: .
V: TRBV3-1/TRBV3-2
DNA: TGTGCCAGCAGCCAATCTGCGGGAGTATATACCGGGGAGCTGTTTTTT
CDR3: CASSQSAGVYTGELFF

D: TRBD2
J: TRBJ2-7
size: .
V: TRBV27
DNA: TGTGCCAGCAGTTTATCGCCCTCCGGACTAGCGGGAGGCTACGAGCAGTACTTC
CDR3: CASSLSPSGLAGGYEQYF

D: .
J: TRBJ2-5
size: .
V: TRBV7-9
DNA: TGTGCCAGCAGCCCCGAGATGAGAGCGGACCAAGAGACCCAGTACTTC
CDR3: CASSPEMRADQETQYF

D: TRBD1
J: TRBJ2-2
size: .
V: TRBV5-1
DNA: TGCGCCAGCAGCCCAGGGGGCGCGGCCGGGGAGCTGTTTTTT
CDR3: CASSPGGAAGELFF

D: TRBD2
J: TRBJ2-1
size: .
V: TRBV11-3
DNA: TGTGCCAGCAGCGCCCTGACTAGCGGGTACAATGAGCAGTTCTTC
CDR3: CASSALTSGYNEQFF

D: TRBD1
J: TRBJ1-2
size: few
V: TRBV27
DNA: TGTGCCAGCAGCTCCTCGGACAGGTCCTATGGCTACACCTTC
CDR3: CASSSSDRSYGYTF

D: TRBD1
J: TRBJ1-5
size: .
V: TRBV18
DNA: TGTGCCAGCTCACCAGGGACAGGAATTACGCAGCCCCAGCATTTT
CDR3: CASSPGTGITQPQHF

D: .
J: TRBJ2-2
size: .
V: TRBV10-1
DNA: TGCGCCAGCAGTGCAGGATCTCTAAACACCGGGGAGCTGTTTTTT
CDR3: CASSAGSLNTGELFF

D: TRBD1
J: TRBJ1-1
size: .
V: TRBV7-3
DNA: TGTGCCAGCAGCGAGACAGGGGGCGGCTCTGAAGCTTTCTTT
CDR3: CASSETGGGSEAFF

D: .
J: TRBJ1-2
size: .
V: TRBV27
DNA: TGTGCCAGTAGGGGTGTGGGCGGCTACACCTTC
CDR3: CASRGVGGYTF

D: .
J: TRBJ1-2
size: .
V: TRBV2
DNA: TGTGCCAGCAGTGAAGGTCGGAACTATGGCTACACCTTC
CDR3: CASSEGRNYGYTF

D: .
J: TRBJ2-5
size: few
V: TRBV3-1/TRBV3-2
DNA: TGTGCCAGCAGCCAAAAAGGCACAGTGCACTTC
CDR3: CASSQKGTVHF